This TCR beta chain was sequenced for a study of cytomegalovirus exposure and HLA in healthy donors. PCR was performed using 60 Vbeta and 13 Jbeta primers. Profiled with immunoSEQ multiplex PCR; TCRdb holds only in-frame clones, not every one. The sample lists 160,000 or so clones, roughly 85% occurring once. The germline gives CDR1 SGHTA, CDR2 FQGNSA. The CDR3 has 15 residues. The J segment lost 6 bases and the V segment lost 5 bases, leaving 9 bases of the junction unmatched. Specimen: PBMCs. The chain couples TRBV7-2 to TRBJ2-1; 8 bases agree with TRBD2. This clonotype was obtained from a woman younger than 30 in good health and CMV-seronegative. The CDR3 region is CASSPAGTSFNEQFF. The CDR3 DNA reads TGTGCCAGCAGCCCCGCTGGGACTAGTTTCAATGAGCAGTTCTTC.